A single sample gave rise to the 26 T cell receptor beta chains below, sequenced in a study of glioma-infiltrating T cells after dendritic cell vaccination listed by TCRdb under 2016. Libraries were prepared through the immunoSEQ multiplex PCR assay. In its TCRdb copy, this immuneACCESS table keeps in-frame sequences only and misses some clones. Where compared with another copy, unresolved V genes explain less than half of these, and the others have no known cause. In all, the sample holds about 50,000 clones, and less than 90% of those were seen once. The ten biggest clones cover roughly 10% of the sample. The material was blood, obtained before dendritic cell vaccination. The source of these receptors is a human donor with glioblastoma.

In this sample, this clone turned up a few times. The J gene is TRBJ1-1, the V gene TRBV11-2, with TRBD1 matching 8 bases. Germline-derived CDR1 and CDR2 are SGHAT and FQNNGV. The V gene end was trimmed by 5 bases and the J gene end by 8 bases; junction bases not matched to a gene: 13. The CDR3 runs 15 residues. CDR3 nucleotide sequence: TGTGCCAGCAGCCCCATCCACCTCGGACAGGGAGAAGCTTTCTTT. As protein: CASSPIHLGQGEAFF. Complete variable domain (other parts from reference TRBV11-2 and TRBJ1-1): EAGVAQSPRYKIIEKRQSVAFWCNPISGHATLYWYQQILGQGPKLLIQFQNNGVVDDSQLPKDRFSAERLKGVDSTLKIQPAKLEDSAVYLCASSPIHLGQGEAFFGQGTRLTVV.

The chain couples TRBV7-2 to TRBJ2-7; 8 bases agree with TRBD1. J lost 3 bases, V lost 4 bases, and 8 bases had no gene match. The CDR3 runs to 15 residues. Germline loops: CDR1 SGHTA, CDR2 FQGNSA. The CDR3 DNA follows: TGTGCCAGCAGCTCAGACAGGGGTCAGTACTACGAGCAGTACTTC. The encoded protein is CASSSDRGQYYEQYF.

The rearrangement uses TRBV13 and TRBJ2-3; D is undetermined. This CDR3 spans 13 amino acids. V was cut by 2 bases and J by 1 base, with 4 bases left in between. The germline CDR1 and CDR2 sequences are PRHDT and FYEKMQ (reference sequence). The CDR3 here is CASSLPGTDTQYF. CDR3 nucleotide sequence: TGTGCCAGCAGCTTACCCGGCACAGATACGCAGTATTTT.

This chain links TRBV10-3 with TRBJ1-2; the match to TRBD1 covers 9 bases. Germline V gene lookup returns CDR1 ENHRY and CDR2 SYGVKD. After removal of 6 bases from V and 5 bases from J, the junction contained 4 bases not matched to a gene. The CDR3 is 13 amino acids. CDR3 DNA: TGTGCCATCAGCGCAGGACAGGGGTATGGCTACACCTTC. It encodes CAISAGQGYGYTF.

The V and J genes are TRBV9 and TRBJ2-3, with 9 bases matching TRBD2. The CDR3 runs 16 residues. From germline, CDR1 is SGDLS and CDR2 YYNGEE. J was trimmed by 4 bases and V by 0 bases; bases with no gene match: 6. CDR3 amino acids: CASSVDSGSMPDTQYF. The CDR3, as DNA: TGTGCCAGCAGCGTAGATAGCGGGAGCATGCCAGATACGCAGTATTTT.

The chain is built from TRBV29-1 and TRBJ1-2, with 7 bases aligning to TRBD1. The germline gives CDR1 SQVTM, CDR2 ANQGSEA. The V gene end was trimmed by 0 bases and the J gene end by 8 bases; junction bases not matched to a gene: 12. The CDR3 sequence is 15 residues long. The CDR3 coding sequence is TGCAGCGTTGAAGATCGAACAGGGGACGCAAGGGGCTACACCTTC. Residues: CSVEDRTGDARGYTF.

The chain combines TRBV5-6 with TRBJ1-2; 8 bases are shared with TRBD1. Germline V CDR1 and CDR2: SGHDT, YYEEEE. Trimming removed 4 bases from V and 0 bases from J; junction bases left unmatched: 11. There are 17 residues in the CDR3. CDR3 in amino acids: CASSPGQAALANYGYTF. CDR3 coding DNA: TGTGCCAGCAGCCCGGGACAGGCGGCTTTAGCTAACTATGGCTACACCTTC.

This sequence joins TRBV6-5 and TRBJ1-6; D may be TRBD1 (5 bases). Trimming cost V 5 bases and J 10 bases, with 15 bases left between them. Germline V gives CDR1 MNHEY, CDR2 SVGAGI. The CDR3 covers 14 residues. CDR3 loop: CASSGALGGSPLHF. CDR3 DNA sequence: TGTGCCAGCAGTGGGGCCCTCGGGGGGTCACCCCTCCACTTT.

The chain has TRBV6-5 and TRBJ1-5; the D gene is possibly TRBD1 (6 bases). Germline V CDR1 and CDR2: MNHEY, SVGAGI. Trimming took off 6 bases at V and 0 bases at J, with 12 bases between the two ends. This CDR3 is built from 15 residues. CDR3 coding DNA: TGTGCCAGCAGCTCAACAGGGTATAGCAATCAGCCCCAGCATTTT. Translated, it gives CASSSTGYSNQPQHF.

This chain connects TRBV27 to TRBJ2-7; 9 nucleotides align to TRBD2. After removal of 3 bases from V and 3 bases from J, the junction contained 6 bases not matched to a gene. This CDR3 is 15 amino acids long. The germline V gene has CDR1 MNHEY and CDR2 SMNVEV (reference sequence). The DNA for the CDR3 is TGTGCCAGCAGTTTCTCTAGCGGGATAGGCTACGAGCAGTACTTC. Its protein is CASSFSSGIGYEQYF.

The chain uses TRBV28 and TRBJ1-2, with a weak D call TRBD1 (6 bases). Germline CDR1 and CDR2: MDHEN and SYDVKM. Trimming shortened V by 8 bases and J by 6 bases, and 16 bases separated the two germline ends. The CDR3 length is 13 residues. CDR3 bases: TGTGCCAGCCTAAAGACAGGAGGCGATGGCTACACCTTC. This codes for CASLKTGGDGYTF.

The chain recombines TRBV10-1 with TRBJ2-7; 9 nucleotides agree with TRBD2. The CDR3 sequence is 14 residues long. CDR1 is WNHNN and CDR2 is SYGVQD in the germline V gene (reference sequence). Trimming took 4 bases from V and 3 from J; bases not matched to a gene: 4. CDR3 DNA: TGCGCCAGCAGTGGACCAGCGGGGGGCTACGAGCAGTACTTC. Translated: CASSGPAGGYEQYF.

The chain employs TRBV11-2 and TRBJ1-1; tentatively, D is TRBD1 (6 bases). Germline V CDR1 and CDR2: SGHAT, FQNNGV. The V and J ends lost 7 bases and 5 bases respectively, with 23 bases between them. The CDR3 covers 16 residues. The chain's CDR3 is CASTRTGFPFGTEAFF. In DNA form, the CDR3 reads TGTGCCAGCACCCGAACAGGGTTCCCCTTTGGGACTGAAGCTTTCTTT.

The V and J genes are TRBV7-2 and TRBJ1-4, with D perhaps TRBD1 (6 bases). The CDR3 has 14 residues. Germline V gives CDR1 SGHTA, CDR2 FQGNSA. V lost 1 base, J lost 8 bases, and 11 bases lay in between. CDR3 in DNA: TGTGCCAGCAGCTTAGGACAGGTGGGGGAAAAACTGTTTTTT. As protein: CASSLGQVGEKLFF. Variable domain in full (rest from reference TRBV7-2 and TRBJ1-4): GAGVSQSPSNKVTEKGKDVELRCDPISGHTALYWYRQSLGQGLEFLIYFQGNSAPDKSGLPSDRFSAERTGGSVSTLTIQRTQQEDSAVYLCASSLGQVGEKLFFGSGTQLSVL.

V gene TRBV4-2 combines with J gene TRBJ1-5; no clear D gene. The CDR3 extends over 13 amino acids. V lost 2 bases to trimming and J lost 6 bases, with 8 bases between them. CDR1 is LGHNA and CDR2 is YNFKEQ in the germline V gene. The CDR3 bases are TGTGCCAGCAGCCAATACTCAAGTCAGCCCCAGCATTTT. It translates to CASSQYSSQPQHF.

V is TRBV6-6 and J is TRBJ1-1, with 11 bases lining up with TRBD1. The CDR3 contains 13 residues. With 5 bases clipped from V and 5 bases from J, the junction kept 1 base outside the gene matches. CDR1 is MNHNY, CDR2 SVGAGI, per germline (reference sequence). The CDR3, as DNA: TGTGCCAGCAGTGGACAGGGGGCGACTGAAGCTTTCTTT. Amino acids: CASSGQGATEAFF.

The chain employs TRBV10-3 and TRBJ2-7; 8 nucleotides agree with TRBD1. V trimming: 11 bases; J trimming: 0 bases; junction bases outside the gene matches: 6. This CDR3 is built from 13 residues. The germline gives CDR1 ENHRY, CDR2 SYGVKD. As DNA, the CDR3 is TGTGCCTCCCGGACAGGGAACTCCTACGAGCAGTACTTC. Translated: CASRTGNSYEQYF.

The chain links TRBV18 to TRBJ2-2, with 10 positions matching TRBD1. CDR1 and CDR2 from the germline V gene are KGHSH and LQKENI. V gave up 1 base and J gave up 6 bases; unmatched junction bases: 5. CDR3 length: 16 residues. Here the CDR3 reads CASSPLLGQGAGELFF. The CDR3 DNA is TGTGCCAGCTCACCACTACTCGGACAGGGGGCCGGGGAGCTGTTTTTT.

The V call is TRBV13, the J call TRBJ2-7; D is unclear. This CDR3 has 12 amino acids. V dropped 5 bases and J dropped 10 bases, with 15 bases sitting between them. Per germline, CDR1 PRHDT and CDR2 FYEKMQ (reference sequence). The CDR3 DNA is TGTGCCAGCAGCCCCCCCCGAGGAGACCAGTACTTC. Protein sequence: CASSPPRGDQYF.

The chain links TRBV6-5 to TRBJ2-7; TRBD2 aligns across 13 bases. CDR3 length: 15 residues. The germline CDR1 and CDR2 sequences are MNHEY and SVGAGI. The junction had 6 bases not matched to a gene; V was cut back by 4 bases and J by 6 bases. CDR3 in amino acids: CASSSRGLAGREQYF. DNA for the CDR3: TGTGCCAGCAGTTCCAGGGGACTAGCGGGACGCGAGCAGTACTTC.

This sequence joins TRBV7-8 and TRBJ2-7; 7 positions match TRBD2. CDR1 and CDR2 (germline): SGHVS, FQNEAQ. V dropped 4 bases and J dropped 5; count of bases not matched to a gene: 5. This CDR3 comprises 13 residues. The CDR3 spells CASSYLGRDEQYF. The CDR3 bases are TGTGCCAGCAGCTATCTTGGGAGGGACGAGCAGTACTTC.

V and J are TRBV10-2 and TRBJ2-1; TRBD2 matches 10 bases. Germline loops: CDR1 WSHSY, CDR2 SAAADI. Trimming removed 3 bases from V and 0 bases from J; junction bases left unmatched: 2. The CDR3 is 16 amino acids. The CDR3 loop is CASSDPSGSSYNEQFF. CDR3 nucleotide sequence: TGCGCCAGCAGTGACCCTAGCGGGAGCTCCTACAATGAGCAGTTCTTC.

The rearrangement joins TRBV9 to TRBJ2-5, with D perhaps TRBD2 (6 bases). CDR1 is SGDLS and CDR2 is YYNGEE in the germline V gene. CDR3 length: 15 residues. The V end lost 5 bases, the J end lost 3 bases, and 17 bases lay between the germline ends. CDR3 nucleotides: TGTGCCAGCAGTTTTAGCGGTCAATCAAAAGAGACCCAGTACTTC. It yields the protein CASSFSGQSKETQYF.

The V call is TRBV9, the J call TRBJ2-1, with 10 bases lining up with TRBD2. Germline V gene lookup returns CDR1 SGDLS and CDR2 YYNGEE. CDR3 length: 15 amino acids. V shed 4 bases, J shed 2 bases, and the junction held 3 bases outside the gene matches. In DNA form, the CDR3 reads TGTGCCAGCAGCTCGAGCGGGGGGGCCTACAATGAGCAGTTCTTC. Translating gives CASSSSGGAYNEQFF.

This chain connects TRBV6-5 to TRBJ2-7, with D tentatively TRBD1 (5 bases). There are 11 residues in the CDR3. The germline V gene has CDR1 MNHEY and CDR2 SVGAGI. The germline V and J ends were trimmed by 5 bases and 3 bases, with 5 bases remaining between them. The CDR3 loop reads CASSTGYEQYF. The CDR3 nucleotides are TGTGCCAGCAGTACAGGCTACGAGCAGTACTTC.

In the case of this clone: The same CDR3 also results from other DNA sequences found in this sample. The rearrangement joins TRBV5-4 to TRBJ1-6; TRBD1 might be the D (5 bases). CDR1 and CDR2 from the germline V gene are SGHNT and YYREEE (reference sequence). This CDR3 is built from 15 residues. V shed 0 bases and J shed 4 bases, with 8 bases lying between them. Here the CDR3 DNA reads TGTGCCAGCAGCTTGGGAGCAGGGTATAATTCACCCCTCCACTTT. This encodes CASSLGAGYNSPLHF.